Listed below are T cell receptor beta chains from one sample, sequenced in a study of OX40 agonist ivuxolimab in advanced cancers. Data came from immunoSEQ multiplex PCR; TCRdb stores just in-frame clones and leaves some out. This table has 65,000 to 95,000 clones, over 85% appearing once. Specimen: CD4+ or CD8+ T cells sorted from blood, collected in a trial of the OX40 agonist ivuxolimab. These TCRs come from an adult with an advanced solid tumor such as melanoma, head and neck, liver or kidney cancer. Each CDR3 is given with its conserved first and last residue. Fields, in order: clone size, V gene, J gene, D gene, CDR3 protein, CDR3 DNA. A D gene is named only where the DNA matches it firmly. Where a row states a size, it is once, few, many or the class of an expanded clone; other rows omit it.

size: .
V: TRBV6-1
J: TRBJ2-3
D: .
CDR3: CASKLQIDTQYF
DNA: TGTGCCAGCAAACTACAAATAGATACGCAGTATTTT

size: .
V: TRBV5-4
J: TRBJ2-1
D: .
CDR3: CASSFPPSVPLDEQFF
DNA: TGTGCCAGCAGCTTCCCCCCTAGCGTCCCCTTGGATGAGCAGTTCTTC

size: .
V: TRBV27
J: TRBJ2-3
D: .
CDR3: CASTPFWPQSTDTQYF
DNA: TGTGCCAGCACCCCCTTTTGGCCCCAGAGCACAGATACGCAGTATTTT

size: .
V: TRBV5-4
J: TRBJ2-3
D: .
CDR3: CASSFGGILTDTQYF
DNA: TGTGCCAGCAGCTTCGGCGGGATACTCACAGATACGCAGTATTTT

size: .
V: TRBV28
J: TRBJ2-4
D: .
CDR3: CASSFGQGWQKEYF
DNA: TGTGCCAGCAGTTTCGGGCAGGGCTGGCAAAAAGAGTACTTC

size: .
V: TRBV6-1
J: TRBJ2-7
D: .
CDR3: CASSKAASYEQYF
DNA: TGTGCCAGCAGTAAGGCAGCCTCCTACGAGCAGTACTTC

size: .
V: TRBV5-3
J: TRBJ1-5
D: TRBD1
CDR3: CARSGTGGNNQPQHF
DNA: TGTGCCAGAAGCGGGACAGGGGGCAACAATCAGCCCCAGCATTTT

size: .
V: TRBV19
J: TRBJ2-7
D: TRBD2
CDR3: CASTGSVDSGNFRYEQYF
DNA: TGTGCCAGTACCGGATCCGTAGATAGCGGGAACTTCAGGTACGAGCAGTACTTC

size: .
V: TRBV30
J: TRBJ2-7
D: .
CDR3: CAWSVFPGSGEQYF
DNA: TGTGCCTGGAGTGTATTCCCGGGATCCGGCGAGCAGTACTTC

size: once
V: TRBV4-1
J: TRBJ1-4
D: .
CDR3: CASSQVLGRGGEKLFF
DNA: TGCGCCAGCAGCCAAGTTCTGGGGAGGGGTGGCGAAAAACTGTTTTTT

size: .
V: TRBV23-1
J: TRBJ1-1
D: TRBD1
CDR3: CASSQSLQDRDTEAFF
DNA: TGCGCCAGCAGTCAATCCCTTCAGGACAGGGATACTGAAGCTTTCTTT

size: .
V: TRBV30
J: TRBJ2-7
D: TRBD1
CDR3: CAWSVLGGRQYF
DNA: TGTGCCTGGAGTGTACTAGGGGGCCGGCAGTACTTC